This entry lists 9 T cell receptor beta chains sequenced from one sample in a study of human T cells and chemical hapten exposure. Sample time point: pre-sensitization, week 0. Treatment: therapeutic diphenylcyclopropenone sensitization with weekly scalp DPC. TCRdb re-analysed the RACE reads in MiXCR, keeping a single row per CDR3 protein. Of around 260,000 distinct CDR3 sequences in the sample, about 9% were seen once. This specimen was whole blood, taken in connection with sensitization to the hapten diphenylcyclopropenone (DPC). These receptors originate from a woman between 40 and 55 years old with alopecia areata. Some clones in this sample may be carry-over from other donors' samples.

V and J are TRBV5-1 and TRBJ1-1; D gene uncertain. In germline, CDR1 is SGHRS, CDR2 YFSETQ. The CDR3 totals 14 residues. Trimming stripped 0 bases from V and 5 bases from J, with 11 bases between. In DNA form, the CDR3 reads TGCGCCAGCAGCTTGGAAGGAAGGGAAACTGAAGCTTTCTTT. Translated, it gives CASSLEGRETEAFF.

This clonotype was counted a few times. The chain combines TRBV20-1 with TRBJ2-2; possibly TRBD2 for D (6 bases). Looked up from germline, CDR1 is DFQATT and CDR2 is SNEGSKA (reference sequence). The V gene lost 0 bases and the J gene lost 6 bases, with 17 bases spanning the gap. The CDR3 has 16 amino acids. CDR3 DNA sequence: TGCAGTGCTAGAGATCACGGACTAACCCCGGCCGGGGAGCTGTTTTTT. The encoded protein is CSARDHGLTPAGELFF.

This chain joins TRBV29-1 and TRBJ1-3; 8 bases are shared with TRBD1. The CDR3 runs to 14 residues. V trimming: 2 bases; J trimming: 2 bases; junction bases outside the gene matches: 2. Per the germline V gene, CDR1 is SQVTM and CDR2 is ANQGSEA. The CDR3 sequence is CSVEQDRAGNTIYF. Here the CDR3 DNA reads TGCAGCGTTGAACAGGACAGGGCTGGAAACACCATATATTTT. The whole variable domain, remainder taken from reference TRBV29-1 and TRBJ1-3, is SAVISQKPSRDICQRGTSLTIQCQVDSQVTMMFWYRQQPGQSLTLIATANQGSEATYESGFVIDKFPISRPNLTFSTLTVSNMSPEDSSIYLCSVEQDRAGNTIYFGEGSWLTVV.

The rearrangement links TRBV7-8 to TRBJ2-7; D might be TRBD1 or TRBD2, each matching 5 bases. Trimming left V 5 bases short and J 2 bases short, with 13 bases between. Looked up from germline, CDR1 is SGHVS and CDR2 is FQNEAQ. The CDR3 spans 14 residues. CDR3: CASSPVGVTYEQYF. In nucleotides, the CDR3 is TGTGCCAGCAGCCCAGTGGGGGTAACCTACGAGCAGTACTTC.

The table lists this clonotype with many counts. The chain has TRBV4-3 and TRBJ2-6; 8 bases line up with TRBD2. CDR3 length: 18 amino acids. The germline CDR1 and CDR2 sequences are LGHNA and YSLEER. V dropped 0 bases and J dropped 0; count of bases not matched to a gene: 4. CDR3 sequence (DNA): TGCGCCAGCAGCCAAGATCTAGCGGGTACCTCTGGGGCCAACGTCCTGACTTTC. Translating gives CASSQDLAGTSGANVLTF.

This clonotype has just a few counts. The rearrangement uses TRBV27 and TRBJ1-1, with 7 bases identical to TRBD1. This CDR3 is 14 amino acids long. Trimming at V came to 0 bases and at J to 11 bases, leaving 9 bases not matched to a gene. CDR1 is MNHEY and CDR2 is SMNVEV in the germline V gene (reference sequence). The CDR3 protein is CASSLSPGDRDAFF. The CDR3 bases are TGTGCCAGCAGTTTATCTCCCGGCGACAGGGACGCTTTCTTT.

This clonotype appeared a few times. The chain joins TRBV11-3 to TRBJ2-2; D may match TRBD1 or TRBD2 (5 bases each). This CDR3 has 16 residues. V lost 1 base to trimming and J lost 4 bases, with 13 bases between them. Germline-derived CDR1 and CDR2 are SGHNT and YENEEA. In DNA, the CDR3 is TGTGCCAGCAGCTTAGTTGGGACCGGTACCACCGGGGAGCTGTTTTTT. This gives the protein CASSLVGTGTTGELFF.

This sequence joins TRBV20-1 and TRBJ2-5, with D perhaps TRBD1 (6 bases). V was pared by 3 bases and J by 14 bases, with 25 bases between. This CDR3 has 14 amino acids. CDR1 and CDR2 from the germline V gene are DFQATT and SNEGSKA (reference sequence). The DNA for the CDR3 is TGCAGTGCTAGTGGGAGAGGGGGAGACCCAACTCCCTACTTC. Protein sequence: CSASGRGGDPTPYF.

The chain's CDR3 is CASSYVDLSNEKLFF. For the CDR3, the DNA is TGTGCCAGCAGTTACGTCGACTTGTCTAATGAAAAACTGTTTTTT. The chain combines TRBV6-2 or TRBV6-3 with TRBJ1-4; D is unclear. Germline V gene data show CDR1 as MNHEY and CDR2 as SVGEGT. Trimming took 2 bases from V and 3 from J, leaving 10 bases between them. The CDR3 sequence is 15 residues long.